The present T cell receptor beta chain was sequenced within a study of T cells in Graves' hyperthyroidism and ophthalmopathy. Researchers took RNA transcripts and amplified the TCR beta CDR3 regions from them. The HTBI primer set was used in a first-round RT-PCR of the TCR CDR3. TCRdb analysed the multiplex PCR reads with MiXCR anew, one entry per CDR3 protein. The table includes about 590,000 distinct CDR3 sequences, approximately 14% detected once. This clonotype has at least ten counts. In making diagnoses, clinical symptoms, serum thyroxine and TRAb, thyroid ultrasound and orbital computed tomography were all used. Using about 10 ml of fresh peripheral blood, PBMCs were prepared. This TCR was sampled from a young woman with Graves' hyperthyroidism. Sample: blood.

CDR3 in DNA: TGTGCCAGCAGTTTATCTTTCCGGTATAGCAATCAGCCCCAGCATTTT. As protein: CASSLSFRYSNQPQHF. The V and J genes are TRBV27 and TRBJ1-5; D not resolved. V was pared by 0 bases and J by 0 bases, with 9 bases between. Germline loops: CDR1 MNHEY, CDR2 SMNVEV (reference sequence). The CDR3 has 16 residues.